This TCR beta chain came from a study of T cells and copy number aberrations in small-cell lung cancer. Study-level points and caveats: A small sample size limited this study; results need validation.

Germline trimming cut 7 bases from V and 2 bases from J; bases unmatched to any gene: 9. CDR3 length: 15 amino acids. The germline V gene has CDR1 MNHNY and CDR2 SVGAGI (reference sequence). This clone is categorized as medium-sized. The antigen is not known. Three regions per formalin-fixed paraffin-embedded tumor block were collected using a grid approach. The repertoire was sequenced with immunoSEQ multiplex PCR; TCRdb's copy has only in-frame clones and lacks some. In the table there are more than 5,000 clones, 70% to 80% of which are singletons. The TCR comes from a man aged 50 or older with small cell lung cancer. Sequenced material: tumor tissue. The rearrangement joins TRBV6-6 to TRBJ2-3, with 7 bases lining up with TRBD2. The CDR3 bases are TGTGCCAGCATCAGACGGGGGACTATCACAGATACGCAGTATTTT. Its translation is CASIRRGTITDTQYF.